The present TCR beta chain was sequenced within a study of shared clonotypes between healthy human individuals (dated by TCRdb to between 2020 and 2021). A note on the overall study: The cohort included three men and a couple of women between 18 and 49 years of age. For each donor, CD4 naive and CD4 memory were each run on three plates, CD8 naive on two plates, and CD8 memory on one plate. The study deeply sequenced blood TCR repertoires of about 5 healthy adults to estimate repertoire size and the extent of clonotype sharing between individuals. To increase sequencing depth and limit assay-specific biases, TCR repertoire library preparation and sequencing were carried out by different laboratories using diverse techniques. Leukapheresis yielded between about 0.85 and 10 billion PBMCs per donor.

General findings and caveats noted by the study authors: Sampling was restricted to blood, and TCR repertoires in tissues likely differ from the TCR repertoires found in blood. Higher generation probabilities were observed for clonotypes shared by all four sorted-subset donors than for non-shared clonotypes. Naive subsets generally had larger estimated clonotype richness than memory subsets. Rarefaction of sorted-subset datasets indicated incomplete sequencing despite the large sequencing depth. Pairwise subsampling led to the expectation that sequencing depth would affect the degree of clonotype sharing among donors. Sharing across a few donors was observed for around 5% of naive CD4, 3% to 3.5% of naive CD8, 2% to 2.5% of memory CD4, and around 0.4% of memory CD8 clonotypes. Because the study included a small number of donors, the genetic and exposure-history diversity represented was limited.

The donors were healthy, HIV-negative adults with no recently reported acute infections or vaccinations. Every donor was a Caucasian adult living in Nashville, Tennessee, USA. CD4+ T cells were enriched by magnetic negative selection; naive cells were then positively selected on CD45RA, and the negative fraction formed the memory subset. After blood collection by leukapheresis, PBMCs were isolated using Ficoll-Histopaque density gradient centrifugation and then cryopreserved in the vapor phase of liquid nitrogen. Analytical flow cytometry was used to check the purity and quantity of each magnetically sorted T cell population. Genomic DNA was isolated from each sorted fraction and quantified by UV absorbance on a Nanodrop 2000c. TCR CDR3 regions were amplified from genomic DNA by multiplex PCR using the deep immunoSEQ assay. For each cell subset, the extracted genomic DNA was distributed evenly across all wells of several immunoSEQ 96-well plates, and each plate served as one replicate. For sorted subsets, about 200 ng genomic DNA, equal to about 30,000 T cell genomes, was loaded into each replicate PCR. Purified libraries were measured with a Qubit 3.0 fluorometer, size-checked on a Bioanalyzer 2100, and measured again with the KAPA Library Quantification kit. A separate single-read 150-cycle Illumina NextSeq 550 flow cell was used to sequence each immunoSEQ 96-well plate. The authors' pipeline ran thus. The immunoSEQ output contained only junctional sequences without quality scores, so filtering could not match that applied to full-length reads. Sequences were annotated with PyIR, a Python wrapper for IgBLAST v1.9, and V/J genes and CDR3 were assigned using IMGT germline references. Reads were removed for weak V/J assignments (E-value above 1e-6), missing CDR3, stop codons, out-of-frame junctions, or ambiguous translated residues. A V3J clonotype was defined by an identical inferred V gene, J gene, and CDR3 amino acid sequence. To compute the percentage overlap between repertoires, the number of shared unique clonotypes was divided by the size of the smaller repertoire. Repertoire richness was assessed with RTK rarefaction, the Chao1 estimator, and Recon v2.1 estimates of unobserved clonotypes. OLGA was used to compute generation probabilities for all TCRbeta clonotypes that the gDNA method yielded from several donors. TCRdb re-hosts the immuneACCESS table, in-frame sequences only. Its copies lack some clones; in the studies checked, an unresolved V gene accounts for under half of them, and the cause for the rest is not known. V and J calls and clone size are as listed in that table; D and trimming were resolved from the DNA. Recorded for this sample are some 680,000 clones; roughly 73% of them occurred a single time. The ten largest clones take up 1.5% to 2% of the sample.

To note about this clone: Its cognate antigen has yet to be identified. The input lacks base qualities; no much larger clone sits a single base away.

There are 15 amino acids in the CDR3, from cysteine to phenylalanine inclusive. Only the CDR3 region is kept as DNA, spanning 45 bases read in frame from base 1. Cut back by 0 bases and 5 bases, the V and J ends lie 14 bases apart. The germline V gene encodes CDR1 SGHVS and CDR2 FNYEAQ. The chain links TRBV7-6 with TRBJ2-7, with the identity of the D gene unclear. The sequenced sample consisted of memory CD4+ T cells sorted from blood. Read against the paper, the sample's cell subset or site label means: CD45RA-negative fraction. This clonotype originated in a woman in her thirties in good health. The sequenced DNA is TGTGCCAGCAGCTTAGCCCCCAATAATTTTCACGAGCAGTACTTC. Its protein product is CASSLAPNNFHEQYF.